This T cell receptor (beta chain) stems from a study of cytotoxic CD8 clonotypes in ibrutinib-treated CLL. The method was immunoSEQ multiplex PCR; TCRdb's version includes in-frame clones alone and lacks a portion of them. The sample includes 49,000 or so clones, around half of them seen just once. Libraries of TCR beta were made from approximately 2.2 micrograms of genomic DNA that came from cryopreserved PBMCs. Of note for this clone: Its cognate antigen is unknown.

Findings and limits, study-wide: Clonality grew at ibrutinib response; at progression, it decreased back toward baseline.

Germline trimming cut 4 bases from V and 0 bases from J; bases unmatched to any gene: 9. The CDR3 contains 18 residues. CDR1 is LGHNA, CDR2 YNFKEQ, per germline. V is TRBV4-2 and J is TRBJ1-4, with 9 nucleotides matching TRBD1. Sequencing was performed on PBMCs, taken after 12 months of ibrutinib treatment. The receptor comes from a human donor with chronic lymphocytic leukemia. The CDR3 nucleotides are TGTGCCAGCAGCCTGGAACAGGGGGCTTCAACAACTAATGAAAAACTGTTTTTT. This translates into CASSLEQGASTTNEKLFF.